The clone carrying this T cell receptor beta chain was counted once. The antigen is not known. The germline V gene has CDR1 SEHNR and CDR2 FQNEAQ (reference sequence). The CDR3 is 14 residues long. V lost 0 bases to trimming and J lost 3 bases, with 5 bases between them. The data were produced by immunoSEQ multiplex PCR, yet TCRdb's version contains in-frame clones alone and is incomplete. The sample comprises some 1,400,000 clones, 96% of which are singletons, and approximately 1% rests with the top ten. The data originate from a study of shared clonotypes between healthy human individuals. The study, taken as a whole, reports: Researchers found naive subsets generally carried larger estimated richness than memory subsets. Only a few donors were included, so the genetic and exposure-history diversity represented was limited.

The J gene is TRBJ2-2, the V gene TRBV7-9; D gene ambiguous. The receptor's source is a man younger than 40 in good health. Sequences were obtained from naive CD4+ T cells sorted from blood. The subset is: CD45RA+ positively selected. The CDR3 nucleotides read TGTGCCAGCAGCTTAGCGGGATACACCGGGGAGCTGTTTTTT. Protein product: CASSLAGYTGELFF.